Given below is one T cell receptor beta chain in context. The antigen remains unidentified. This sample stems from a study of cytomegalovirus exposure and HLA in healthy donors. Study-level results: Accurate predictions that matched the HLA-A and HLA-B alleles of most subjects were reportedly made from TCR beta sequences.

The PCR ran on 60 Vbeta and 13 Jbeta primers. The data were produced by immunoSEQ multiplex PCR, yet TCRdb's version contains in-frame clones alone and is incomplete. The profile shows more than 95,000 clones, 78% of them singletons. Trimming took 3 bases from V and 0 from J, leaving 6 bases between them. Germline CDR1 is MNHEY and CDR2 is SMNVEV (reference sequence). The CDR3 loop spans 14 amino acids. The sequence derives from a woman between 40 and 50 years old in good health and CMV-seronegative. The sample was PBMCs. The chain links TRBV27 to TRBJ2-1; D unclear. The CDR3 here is CASSFSSSYNEQFF. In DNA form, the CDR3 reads TGTGCCAGCAGTTTTTCGAGCTCCTACAATGAGCAGTTCTTC.